This record covers a single TCR beta chain. The sample is drawn from a study of cytotoxic CD8 clonotypes in ibrutinib-treated CLL. On the study more broadly: After median around 68 months, about 14 stayed in remission, about 12 progressed; responses approximately 24 partial, 2 complete. Mean per-sample yields comprised roughly 280,000 productive templates and tens of thousands of productive rearrangements.

The assay was immunoSEQ multiplex PCR, and TCRdb's table has in-frame clones only and misses some. This sample has about 130,000 clones, with 70% to 90% found just once. Trimming took 0 bases from V and 6 from J, leaving 15 bases between them. Germline-derived CDR1 and CDR2 are SGHRS and YFSETQ. This CDR3 has 15 residues. The clonotype comes from a human donor with chronic lymphocytic leukemia. The V call is TRBV5-1, the J call TRBJ1-1, with TRBD1 as a possible D gene (5 bases). Sequenced material: PBMCs, taken after 24 months of ibrutinib treatment. CDR3 residues: CASSLAWGMGAEAFF. The CDR3, as DNA: TGCGCCAGCAGCTTGGCCTGGGGGATGGGAGCTGAAGCTTTCTTT.